The clone carrying this T cell receptor (beta chain) was counted between two and nine times. The antigen is unknown. These data belong to a study of cytomegalovirus exposure and HLA in healthy donors. Across the whole study: HLA-typed donors contributed some 83 million unique TCRs, which were held in an early data release.

There are 16 residues in the CDR3. From germline, CDR1 is SGHAT and CDR2 FQNNGV. V lost 2 bases and J lost 0, with 12 bases in between. In the PCR, 60 Vbeta and 13 Jbeta primers were used. This table comes from immunoSEQ multiplex PCR, and its TCRdb copy is limited to in-frame clones, with some not included. The data hold approximately 170,000 clones, with approximately 70% observed a single time. Points from the study as a whole: Analyzed later, most CMV-associated TCR beta chains appeared HLA-restricted.

The sample comprised PBMCs. The chain uses TRBV11-2 and TRBJ2-3; TRBD2 is a possible D gene (5 bases). The TCR originated in a man younger than 35 in good health and CMV-seropositive. CDR3 in DNA: TGTGCCAGCAGCTTACAAGGGCGGACTAGCACAGATACGCAGTATTTT. It codes for CASSLQGRTSTDTQYF.